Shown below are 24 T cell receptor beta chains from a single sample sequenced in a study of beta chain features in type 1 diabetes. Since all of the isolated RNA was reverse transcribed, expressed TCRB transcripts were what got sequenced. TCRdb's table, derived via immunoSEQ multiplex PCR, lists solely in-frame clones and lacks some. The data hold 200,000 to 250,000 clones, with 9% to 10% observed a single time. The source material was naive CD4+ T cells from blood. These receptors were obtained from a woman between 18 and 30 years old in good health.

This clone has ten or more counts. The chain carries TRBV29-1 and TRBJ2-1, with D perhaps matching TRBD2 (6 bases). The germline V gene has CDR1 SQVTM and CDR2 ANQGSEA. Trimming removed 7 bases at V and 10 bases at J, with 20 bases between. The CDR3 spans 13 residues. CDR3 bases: TGCAGCGCCTCCCTTTTTCGGGAGAACGAGCAGTTCTTC. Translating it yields CSASLFRENEQFF.

The CDR3 bases are TGTGCCAGCAGCTTCCGGGACAGCGCCCACGAGCAGTACTTC. Its protein product is CASSFRDSAHEQYF. V is TRBV7-8 and J is TRBJ2-7; 7 bases fit TRBD1. V was pared by 3 bases and J by 5 bases, with 7 bases of the junction left unmatched. This CDR3 is built from 14 residues. Germline V CDR1 and CDR2: SGHVS, FQNEAQ. Full variable domain (remainder filled in from reference TRBV7-8 and TRBJ2-7): GAGVSQSPRYKVAKRGQDVALRCDPISGHVSLFWYQQALGQGPEFLTYFQNEAQLDKSGLPSDRFFAERPEGSVSTLKIQRTQQEDSAVYLCASSFRDSAHEQYFGPGTRLTVT.

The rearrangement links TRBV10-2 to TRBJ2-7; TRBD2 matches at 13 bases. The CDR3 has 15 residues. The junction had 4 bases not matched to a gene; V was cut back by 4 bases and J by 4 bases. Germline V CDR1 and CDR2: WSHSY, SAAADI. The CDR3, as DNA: TGCGCCAGCAGTGGCCCGGGACTAGCGGGATACGAGCAGTACTTC. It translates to CASSGPGLAGYEQYF.

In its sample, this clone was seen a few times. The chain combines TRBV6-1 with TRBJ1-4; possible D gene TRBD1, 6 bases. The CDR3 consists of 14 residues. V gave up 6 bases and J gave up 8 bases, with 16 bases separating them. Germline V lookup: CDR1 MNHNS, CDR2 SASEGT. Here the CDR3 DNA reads TGTGCCAGCAGCCCAACAGGGCCGGGGGAAAAACTGTTTTTT. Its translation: CASSPTGPGEKLFF.

CDR3 loop: CASSLVGQVIDEQFF. In nucleotides, the CDR3 is TGCGCCAGCAGCTTGGTGGGACAGGTCATCGATGAGCAGTTCTTC. The rearrangement links TRBV5-1 to TRBJ2-1; 8 nucleotides align to TRBD1. The CDR3 covers 15 residues. With V trimmed by 0 bases and J by 8 bases, 7 bases remained unmatched. Germline-derived CDR1 and CDR2 are SGHRS and YFSETQ. The whole variable domain, filled in from reference TRBV5-1 and TRBJ2-1, reads KAGVTQTPRYLIKTRGQQVTLSCSPISGHRSVSWYQQTPGQGLQFLFEYFSETQRNKGNFPGRFSGRQFSNSRSEMNVSTLELGDSALYLCASSLVGQVIDEQFFGPGTRLTVL.

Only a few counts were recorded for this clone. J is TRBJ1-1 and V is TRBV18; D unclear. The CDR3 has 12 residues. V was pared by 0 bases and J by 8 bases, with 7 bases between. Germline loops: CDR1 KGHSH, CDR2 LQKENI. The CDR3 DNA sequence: TGTGCCAGCTCACCACCCACATTAGAAGCTTTCTTT. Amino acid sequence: CASSPPTLEAFF.

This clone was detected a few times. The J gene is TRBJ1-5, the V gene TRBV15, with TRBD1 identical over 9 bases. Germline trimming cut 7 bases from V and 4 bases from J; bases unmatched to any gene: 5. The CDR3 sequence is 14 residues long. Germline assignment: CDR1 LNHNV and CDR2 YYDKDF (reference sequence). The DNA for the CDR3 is TGTGCCACCAACCGAGACAGGGGGAATCAGCCCCAGCATTTT. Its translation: CATNRDRGNQPQHF.

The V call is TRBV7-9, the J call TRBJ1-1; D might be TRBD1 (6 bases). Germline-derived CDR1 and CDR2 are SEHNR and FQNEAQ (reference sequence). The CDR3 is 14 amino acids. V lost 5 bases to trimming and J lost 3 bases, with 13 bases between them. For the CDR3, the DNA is TGTGCCAGCAGCCAAGGACAGTTCGACACTGAAGCTTTCTTT. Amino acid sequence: CASSQGQFDTEAFF.

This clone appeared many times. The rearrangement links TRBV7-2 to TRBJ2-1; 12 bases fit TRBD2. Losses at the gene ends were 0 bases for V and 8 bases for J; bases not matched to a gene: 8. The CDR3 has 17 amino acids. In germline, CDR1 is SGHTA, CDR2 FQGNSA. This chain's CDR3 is CASSLALASGRAYEQFF. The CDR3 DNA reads TGTGCCAGCAGCTTAGCGCTGGCTAGCGGGAGGGCCTATGAGCAGTTCTTC.

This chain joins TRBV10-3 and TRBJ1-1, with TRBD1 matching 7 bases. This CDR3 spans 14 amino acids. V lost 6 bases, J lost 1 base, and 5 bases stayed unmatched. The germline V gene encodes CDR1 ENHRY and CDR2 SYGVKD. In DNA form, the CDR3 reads TGTGCCATCAGCTCAGGGGGGACGAACACTGAAGCTTTCTTT. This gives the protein CAISSGGTNTEAFF.

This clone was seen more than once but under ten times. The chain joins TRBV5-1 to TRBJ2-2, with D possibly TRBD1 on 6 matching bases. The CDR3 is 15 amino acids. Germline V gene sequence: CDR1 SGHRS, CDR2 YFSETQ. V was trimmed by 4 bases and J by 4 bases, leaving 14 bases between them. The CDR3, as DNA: TGCGCCAGCAGCCTCGGGACACAAGGCACCGGGGAGCTGTTTTTT. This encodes CASSLGTQGTGELFF.

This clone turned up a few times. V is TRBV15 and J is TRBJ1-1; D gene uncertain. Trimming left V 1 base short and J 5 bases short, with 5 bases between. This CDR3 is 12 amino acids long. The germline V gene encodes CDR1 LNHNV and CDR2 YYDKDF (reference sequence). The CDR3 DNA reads TGTGCCACCAGCAGAGGAGTTACTGAAGCTTTCTTT. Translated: CATSRGVTEAFF. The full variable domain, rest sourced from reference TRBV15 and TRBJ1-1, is DAMVIQNPRYQVTQFGKPVTLSCSQTLNHNVMYWYQQKSSQAPKLLFHYYDKDFNNEADTPDNFQSRRPNTSFCFLDIRSPGLGDTAMYLCATSRGVTEAFFGQGTRLTVV.

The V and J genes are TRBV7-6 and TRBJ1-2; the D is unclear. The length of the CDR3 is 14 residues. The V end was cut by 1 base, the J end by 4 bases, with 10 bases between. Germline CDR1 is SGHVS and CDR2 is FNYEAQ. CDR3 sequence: CASSLDGRSYGYTF. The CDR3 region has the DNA TGTGCCAGCAGCTTAGATGGCAGGTCCTATGGCTACACCTTC. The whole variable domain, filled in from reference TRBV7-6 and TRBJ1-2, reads GAGVSQSPRYKVTKRGQDVALRCDPISGHVSLYWYRQALGQGPEFLTYFNYEAQQDKSGLPNDRFSAERPEGSISTLTIQRTEQRDSAMYRCASSLDGRSYGYTFGSGTRLTVV.

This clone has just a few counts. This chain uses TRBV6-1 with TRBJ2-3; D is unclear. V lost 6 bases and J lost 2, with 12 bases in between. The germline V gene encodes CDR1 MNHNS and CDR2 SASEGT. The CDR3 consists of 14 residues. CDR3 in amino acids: CASSPGGPTDTQYF. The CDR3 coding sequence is TGTGCCAGCAGCCCTGGCGGCCCCACAGATACGCAGTATTTT.

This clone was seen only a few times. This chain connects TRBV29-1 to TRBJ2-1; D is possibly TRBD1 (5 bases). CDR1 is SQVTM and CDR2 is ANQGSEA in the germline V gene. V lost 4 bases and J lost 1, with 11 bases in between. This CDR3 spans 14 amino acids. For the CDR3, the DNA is TGCAGCGTTGTAGGGGCAGGGTCCTACAATGAGCAGTTCTTC. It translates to CSVVGAGSYNEQFF.

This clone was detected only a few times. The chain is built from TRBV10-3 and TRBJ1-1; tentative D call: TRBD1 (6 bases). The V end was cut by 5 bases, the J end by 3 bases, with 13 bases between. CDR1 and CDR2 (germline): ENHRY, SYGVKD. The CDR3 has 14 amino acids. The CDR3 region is CAISPRGSDTEAFF. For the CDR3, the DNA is TGTGCCATCAGTCCCAGGGGATCGGACACTGAAGCTTTCTTT.

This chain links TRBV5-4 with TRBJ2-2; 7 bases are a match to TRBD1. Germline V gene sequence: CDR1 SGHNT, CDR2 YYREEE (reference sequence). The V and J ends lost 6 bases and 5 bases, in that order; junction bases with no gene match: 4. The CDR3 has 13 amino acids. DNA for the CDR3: TGTGCCAGCAACCCACAGGGGACCGGGGAGCTGTTTTTT. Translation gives CASNPQGTGELFF.

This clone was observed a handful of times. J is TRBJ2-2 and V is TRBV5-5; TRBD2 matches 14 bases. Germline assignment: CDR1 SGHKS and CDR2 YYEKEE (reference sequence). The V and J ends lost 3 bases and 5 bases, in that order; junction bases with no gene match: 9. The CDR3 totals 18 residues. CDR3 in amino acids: CASSWRGTSGRWTGELFF. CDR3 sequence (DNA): TGTGCCAGCAGCTGGAGAGGGACTAGCGGGAGATGGACCGGGGAGCTGTTTTTT.

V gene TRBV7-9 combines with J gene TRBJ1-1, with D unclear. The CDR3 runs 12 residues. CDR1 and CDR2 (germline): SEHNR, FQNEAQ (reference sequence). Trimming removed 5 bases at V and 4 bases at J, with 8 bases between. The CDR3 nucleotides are TGTGCCAGCAGCACACGGGTCACTGAAGCTTTCTTT. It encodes CASSTRVTEAFF.

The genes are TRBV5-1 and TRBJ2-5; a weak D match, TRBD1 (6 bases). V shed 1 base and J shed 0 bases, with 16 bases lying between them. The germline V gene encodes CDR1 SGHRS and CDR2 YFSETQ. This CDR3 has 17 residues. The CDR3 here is CASSLMQGSQYQETQYF. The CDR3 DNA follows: TGCGCCAGCAGCTTGATGCAGGGGAGTCAGTACCAAGAGACCCAGTACTTC.

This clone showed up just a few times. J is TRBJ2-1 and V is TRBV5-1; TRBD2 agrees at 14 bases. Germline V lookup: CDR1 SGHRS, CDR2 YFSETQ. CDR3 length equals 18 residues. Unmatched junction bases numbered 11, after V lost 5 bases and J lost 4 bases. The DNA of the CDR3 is TGCGCCAGCAGTCCGGGGGAAGGACTAGCGGGAGGATACAATGAGCAGTTCTTC. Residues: CASSPGEGLAGGYNEQFF. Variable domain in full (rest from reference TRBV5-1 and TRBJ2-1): KAGVTQTPRYLIKTRGQQVTLSCSPISGHRSVSWYQQTPGQGLQFLFEYFSETQRNKGNFPGRFSGRQFSNSRSEMNVSTLELGDSALYLCASSPGEGLAGGYNEQFFGPGTRLTVL.

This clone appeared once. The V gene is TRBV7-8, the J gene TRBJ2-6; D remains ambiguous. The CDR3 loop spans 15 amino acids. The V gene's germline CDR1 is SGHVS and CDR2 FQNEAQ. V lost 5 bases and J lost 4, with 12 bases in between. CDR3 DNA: TGTGCCAGCAGCCTCAATGCAGCGGGGGCCAACGTCCTGACTTTC. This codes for CASSLNAAGANVLTF.

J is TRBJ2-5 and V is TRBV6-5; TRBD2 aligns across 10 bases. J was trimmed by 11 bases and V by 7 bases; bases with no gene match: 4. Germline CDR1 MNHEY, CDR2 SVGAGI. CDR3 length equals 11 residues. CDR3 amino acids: CASKREGEQYF. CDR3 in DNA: TGTGCCAGCAAGCGGGAGGGTGAGCAGTACTTC.

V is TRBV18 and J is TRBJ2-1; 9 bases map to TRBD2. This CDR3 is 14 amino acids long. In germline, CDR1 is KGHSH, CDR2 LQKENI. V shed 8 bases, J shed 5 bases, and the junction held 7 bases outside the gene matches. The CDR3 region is CASHERGANNEQFF. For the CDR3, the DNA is TGTGCCAGCCATGAGCGGGGGGCAAACAATGAGCAGTTCTTC.